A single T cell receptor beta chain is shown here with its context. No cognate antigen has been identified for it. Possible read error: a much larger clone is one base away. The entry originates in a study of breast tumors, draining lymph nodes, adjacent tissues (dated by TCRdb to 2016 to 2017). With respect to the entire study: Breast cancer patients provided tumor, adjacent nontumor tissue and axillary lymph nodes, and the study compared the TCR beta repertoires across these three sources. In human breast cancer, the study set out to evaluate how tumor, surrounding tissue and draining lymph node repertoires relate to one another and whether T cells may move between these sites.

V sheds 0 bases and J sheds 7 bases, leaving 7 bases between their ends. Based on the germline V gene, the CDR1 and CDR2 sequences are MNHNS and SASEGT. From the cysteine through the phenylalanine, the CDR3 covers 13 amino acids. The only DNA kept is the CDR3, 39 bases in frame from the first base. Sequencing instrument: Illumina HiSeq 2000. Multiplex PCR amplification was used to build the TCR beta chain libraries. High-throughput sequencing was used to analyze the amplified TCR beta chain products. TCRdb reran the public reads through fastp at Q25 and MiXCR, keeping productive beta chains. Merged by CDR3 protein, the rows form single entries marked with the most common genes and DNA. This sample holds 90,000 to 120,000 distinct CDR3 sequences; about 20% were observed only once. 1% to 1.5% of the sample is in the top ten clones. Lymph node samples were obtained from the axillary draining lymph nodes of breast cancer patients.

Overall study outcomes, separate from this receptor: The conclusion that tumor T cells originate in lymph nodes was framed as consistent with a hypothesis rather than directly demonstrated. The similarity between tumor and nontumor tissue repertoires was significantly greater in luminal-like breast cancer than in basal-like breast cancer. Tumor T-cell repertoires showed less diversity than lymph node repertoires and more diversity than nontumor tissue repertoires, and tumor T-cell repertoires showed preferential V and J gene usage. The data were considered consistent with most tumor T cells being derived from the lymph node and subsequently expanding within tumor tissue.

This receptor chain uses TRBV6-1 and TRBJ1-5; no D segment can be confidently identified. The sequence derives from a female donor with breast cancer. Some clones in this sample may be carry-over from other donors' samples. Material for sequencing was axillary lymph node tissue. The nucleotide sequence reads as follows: TGTGCCAGCAGTGAAGCTGTCGTGCAGCCCCAGCATTTT. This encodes CASSEAVVQPQHF.